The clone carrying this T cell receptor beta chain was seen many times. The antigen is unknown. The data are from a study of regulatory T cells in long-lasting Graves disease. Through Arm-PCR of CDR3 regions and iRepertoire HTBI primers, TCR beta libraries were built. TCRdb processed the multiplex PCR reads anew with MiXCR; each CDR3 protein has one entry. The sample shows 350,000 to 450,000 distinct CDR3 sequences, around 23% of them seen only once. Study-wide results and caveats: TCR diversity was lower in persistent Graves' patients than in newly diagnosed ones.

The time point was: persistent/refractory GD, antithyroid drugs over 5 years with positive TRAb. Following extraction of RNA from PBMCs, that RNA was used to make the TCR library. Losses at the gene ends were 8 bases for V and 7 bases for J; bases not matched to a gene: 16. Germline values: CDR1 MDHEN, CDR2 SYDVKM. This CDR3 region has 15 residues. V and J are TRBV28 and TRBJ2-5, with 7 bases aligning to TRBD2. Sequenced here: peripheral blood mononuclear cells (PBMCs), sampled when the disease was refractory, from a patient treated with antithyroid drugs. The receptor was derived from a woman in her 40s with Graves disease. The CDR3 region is CASEGAGSSGGTQYF. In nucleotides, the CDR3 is TGTGCCAGCGAGGGCGCGGGGTCCTCGGGGGGGACCCAGTACTTC.